This TCR beta chain was sequenced for a study of human T cells and chemical hapten exposure. Study information: 2% DPC applied to a 2 cm by 2 cm arm area sensitized donors. Broader study findings: DPC sensitization produced no change in TCRs with frequency above 1 in 1000. There was a positive correlation between PT1 expanded TCR counts and patch test score. Compared with pre-sensitization or healthy control sets, expanded TCRs clustered more.

The time point: patch test 3, about 24 weeks after DPC sensitization. Documented treatment: therapeutic diphenylcyclopropenone sensitization with weekly scalp DPC. Germline CDR1 reads MNHEY; CDR2 reads SVGAGI. Trimming stripped 0 bases from V and 2 bases from J, with 8 bases between. The CDR3 runs 14 residues. TCRdb independently ran MiXCR on the RACE reads; one entry per CDR3 protein. This repertoire shows just under 60,000 distinct CDR3 sequences, around an eighth found once; its top ten account for 2.4%. Regarding this clonotype: No antigen is known for it.

The chain has TRBV6-5 and TRBJ2-7, with D possibly being TRBD1 (6 bases). This TCR was recovered from a man aged 25-45 years with alopecia areata. Some clones in this sample may be carry-over from other donors' samples. Sequencing used whole blood, obtained in connection with sensitization to the hapten diphenylcyclopropenone (DPC). CDR3 DNA: TGTGCCAGCAGTTACTCGAGGGGGACCTACGAGCAGTACTTC. Its protein product is CASSYSRGTYEQYF.